The 23 T cell receptor beta chains reported below all come from one sample, sequenced in a study of blood T cell repertoires in COVID-19. Clones were sequenced by immunoSEQ multiplex PCR, and TCRdb holds only the in-frame ones, with some missing. The sample yields 120,000 to 150,000 clones, 84% seen once. The sequenced sample consisted of PBMCs or T cells enriched from blood (not recorded which). The receptors were sampled from a man aged 45 to 65 in a cohort exposed to, infected with or recovered from COVID-19 (not recorded which).

V and J are TRBV27 and TRBJ1-1, with no clear D. The CDR3 has 14 residues. The germline CDR1 and CDR2 sequences are MNHEY and SMNVEV (reference sequence). V dropped 4 bases and J dropped 4 bases, with 13 bases sitting between them. The CDR3: CASSSPGVSTEAFF. For the CDR3, the DNA is TGTGCCAGCAGTTCCCCGGGAGTCAGCACTGAAGCTTTCTTT.

The chain employs TRBV24-1 and TRBJ1-2; maybe TRBD1 (5 bases). CDR3 size: 12 residues. V was trimmed by 8 bases and J by 3 bases, leaving 9 bases between them. CDR1 is KGHDR, CDR2 SFDVKD, per germline. The CDR3 is CATTRGDYGYTF. CDR3 DNA sequence: TGTGCCACCACCCGGGGGGACTATGGCTACACCTTC.

The rearrangement links TRBV18 to TRBJ1-4, with 8 bases fitting TRBD1. CDR3 length: 16 amino acids. The J segment lost 7 bases and the V segment lost 0 bases, leaving 7 bases of the junction unmatched. Germline V lookup: CDR1 KGHSH, CDR2 LQKENI. The chain's CDR3 is CASSPPSLGQGEKLFF. CDR3 in DNA: TGTGCCAGCTCACCACCTAGCCTCGGACAGGGTGAAAAACTGTTTTTT.

The DNA for the CDR3 is TGTGCCAGCAGTGCGTCCGGCCTGAGGGGGTATACGCAGTATTTT. Residues: CASSASGLRGYTQYF. The chain employs TRBV28 and TRBJ2-3; D is perhaps TRBD1 (6 bases). Looked up from germline, CDR1 is MDHEN and CDR2 is SYDVKM. Trimming took 5 bases from V and 7 from J, leaving 19 bases between them. The CDR3 is made up of 15 amino acids.

The J gene is TRBJ2-5, the V gene TRBV5-1; 12 bases agree with TRBD2. The CDR3 has 18 amino acids. Germline CDR1 SGHRS, CDR2 YFSETQ. The junction had 9 bases not matched to a gene; V was cut back by 0 bases and J by 3 bases. The CDR3 loop reads CASSLGASSGGAKETQYF. The CDR3 DNA reads TGCGCCAGCAGCTTGGGAGCTTCTAGCGGGGGGGCTAAAGAGACCCAGTACTTC.

The genes are TRBV2 and TRBJ1-1, with TRBD1 matching over 7 bases. The germline CDR1 and CDR2 sequences are SNHLY and FYNNEI. J lost 1 base, V lost 5 bases, and 4 bases had no gene match. This CDR3 is built from 14 residues. CDR3 nucleotides: TGTGCCAGCAGTTGGGACAGACAGAACACTGAAGCTTTCTTT. Its translation: CASSWDRQNTEAFF.

The chain couples TRBV6-1 to TRBJ2-4; 9 bases are a match to TRBD1. The CDR3 spans 16 residues. V lost 3 bases, J lost 6 bases, and 9 bases stayed unmatched. The germline V gene has CDR1 MNHNS and CDR2 SASEGT. This CDR3 reads CASSEQTGGRVNIQYF. The CDR3 nucleotides are TGTGCCAGCAGTGAGCAGACAGGGGGTCGGGTAAACATTCAGTACTTC.

The J gene is TRBJ1-2, the V gene TRBV7-2; D remains ambiguous. CDR3 size: 17 residues. V gave up 5 bases and J gave up 0 bases, with 19 bases separating them. CDR1 is SGHTA and CDR2 is FQGNSA in the germline V gene. CDR3 in amino acids: CASSVRPGLPPNYGYTF. In DNA, the CDR3 is TGTGCCAGCAGCGTACGGCCTGGGCTCCCGCCTAACTATGGCTACACCTTC.

The gene calls are TRBV6-6 and TRBJ2-3, with D maybe TRBD2 (7 bases). V gave up 8 bases and J gave up 1 base, with 16 bases separating them. There are 15 residues in the CDR3. Germline CDR1 is MNHNY and CDR2 is SVGAGI (reference sequence). CDR3 nucleotide sequence: TGTGCCAGCCTTCGAGGGGGGGGCGGCACAGATACGCAGTATTTT. Amino acid sequence: CASLRGGGGTDTQYF.

This clone was observed a single time. The genes are TRBV5-6 and TRBJ1-3; possibly TRBD1 for D (5 bases). V was trimmed by 1 base and J by 0 bases, leaving 20 bases between them. Germline-derived CDR1 and CDR2 are SGHDT and YYEEEE. This CDR3 has 19 residues. This CDR3 is CASSLSAGEWASSGNTIYF. DNA for the CDR3: TGTGCCAGCAGCTTGAGCGCGGGGGAATGGGCATCCTCTGGAAACACCATATATTTT.

J is TRBJ2-5 and V is TRBV3-1 (or the pseudogene TRBV3-2); TRBD2 is a possible D gene (5 bases). Per the germline V gene, CDR1 is LGHDT and CDR2 is YNNKEL (reference sequence). Trimming removed 8 bases at V and 1 base at J, with 14 bases between. The CDR3 length is 14 residues. The CDR3, as DNA: TGTGCCAGCTCCTCCCCGAGCGGCCAAGAGACCCAGTACTTC. Its translation is CASSSPSGQETQYF.

The chain uses TRBV5-1 and TRBJ1-4; TRBD1 aligns across 8 bases. There are 15 residues in the CDR3. V was pared by 0 bases and J by 8 bases, with 6 bases of the junction left unmatched. CDR1 and CDR2 (germline): SGHRS, YFSETQ. The CDR3 region has the DNA TGCGCCAGCAGCTTGGAGGGGACAGGTCGGGAAAAACTGTTTTTT. Encoded protein: CASSLEGTGREKLFF.

The gene calls are TRBV7-4 and TRBJ2-7; D is possibly TRBD2 (6 bases). The V gene lost 11 bases and the J gene lost 7 bases, with 27 bases spanning the gap. The CDR3 covers 15 residues. The germline V gene has CDR1 SGHVT and CDR2 SQSDAQ. CDR3 in DNA: TGTGCCGGGGGGAGGACTTCCCTACGGTTATGGGAGCAGTACTTC. This encodes CAGGRTSLRLWEQYF.

This chain connects TRBV11-2 to TRBJ2-7, with 12 bases identical to TRBD2. V shed 5 bases and J 7 bases; nucleotides not matched to a gene: 6. Germline V gene lookup returns CDR1 SGHAT and CDR2 FQNNGV. The CDR3 covers 14 residues. The CDR3 region has the DNA TGTGCCAGCAGCCCGACTAGCGGGAGAGCGGAGCAGTACTTC. Its protein product is CASSPTSGRAEQYF.

J is TRBJ1-1 and V is TRBV18, with D uncertain. CDR1 is KGHSH and CDR2 is LQKENI in the germline V gene. V shed 3 bases and J shed 0 bases, with 2 bases lying between them. This CDR3 is built from 12 residues. The CDR3: CASSPMNTEAFF. The CDR3 region has the DNA TGTGCCAGCTCACCTATGAACACTGAAGCTTTCTTT.

The rearrangement uses TRBV19 and TRBJ1-2; D is unclear. The germline V gene has CDR1 LNHDA and CDR2 SQIVND (reference sequence). The CDR3 totals 14 residues. V was trimmed by 4 bases and J by 0 bases, leaving 9 bases between them. This CDR3 reads CASSNTPTNYGYTF. The CDR3, as DNA: TGTGCCAGTAGTAATACACCGACTAACTATGGCTACACCTTC.

The J gene is TRBJ2-7, the V gene TRBV5-4; 10 positions agree with TRBD2. Germline CDR1 and CDR2: SGHNT and YYREEE (reference sequence). J lost 3 bases, V lost 0 bases, and 3 bases had no gene match. The CDR3 sequence is 15 residues long. Written as DNA, the CDR3 is TGTGCCAGCAGCTTGGTTGCTAGCGGGAGCTACGAGCAGTACTTC. Translation gives CASSLVASGSYEQYF.

Written as DNA, the CDR3 is TGCACCTCCCAGCGGGGCTACAATGAGCAGTTCTTC. Its protein product is CTSQRGYNEQFF. V is TRBV29-1 and J is TRBJ2-1; 7 positions agree with TRBD2. Germline CDR1 SQVTM, CDR2 ANQGSEA. The CDR3 spans 12 residues.

The chain has TRBV18 and TRBJ2-1; no firm D call. The CDR3 length is 13 residues. The V gene's germline CDR1 is KGHSH and CDR2 LQKENI. Trimming shortened V by 3 bases and J by 6 bases, and 9 bases separated the two germline ends. The CDR3 region is CASSPPSLNEQFF. CDR3 in DNA: TGTGCCAGCTCACCCCCCTCTCTCAATGAGCAGTTCTTC. The full variable domain, in which reference TRBV18 and TRBJ2-1 provide the parts outside the CDR3, is NAGVMQNPRHLVRRRGQEARLRCSPMKGHSHVYWYRQLPEEGLKFMVYLQKENIIDESGMPKERFSAEFPKEGPSILRIQQVVRGDSAAYFCASSPPSLNEQFFGPGTRLTVL.

The V call is TRBV2, the J call TRBJ1-5; D gene ambiguous. CDR1 is SNHLY, CDR2 FYNNEI, per germline. V lost 1 base and J 0 bases, leaving 4 bases between the germline ends. CDR3 length: 14 amino acids. The CDR3, as DNA: TGTGCCAGCAGTGAAGACAGTAGCAATCAGCCCCAGCATTTT. This gives the protein CASSEDSSNQPQHF.

CDR3 coding DNA: TGTGCCAGCAGCTCCCTTTCCTACGAGCAGTACTTC. Its translation: CASSSLSYEQYF. V gene TRBV11-1 combines with J gene TRBJ2-7; D unclear. Germline CDR1 is SGHAT and CDR2 is FQDESV (reference sequence). Between the trimmed V and J ends, which lost 4 bases and 1 base, there was a span of 5 bases. There are 12 residues in the CDR3.

The rearrangement links TRBV27 to TRBJ1-2; 10 bases match TRBD1. This CDR3 is built from 17 residues. CDR1 and CDR2 (germline): MNHEY, SMNVEV (reference sequence). V dropped 4 bases and J dropped 4; count of bases not matched to a gene: 12. CDR3 amino acids: CASSSRGTGVAFYGYTF. CDR3 nucleotides: TGTGCCAGCAGTTCACGCGGGACAGGGGTCGCTTTCTATGGCTACACCTTC.

This clone is a singleton in its sample. The chain recombines TRBV11-2 with TRBJ2-1, with D uncertain. Germline CDR1 SGHAT, CDR2 FQNNGV. Between the trimmed V and J ends, which lost 1 base and 7 bases, there was a span of 8 bases. The CDR3 spans 13 residues. The DNA of the CDR3 is TGTGCCAGCAGCTTAGGCTATGGTAATGAGCAGTTCTTC. Protein: CASSLGYGNEQFF.